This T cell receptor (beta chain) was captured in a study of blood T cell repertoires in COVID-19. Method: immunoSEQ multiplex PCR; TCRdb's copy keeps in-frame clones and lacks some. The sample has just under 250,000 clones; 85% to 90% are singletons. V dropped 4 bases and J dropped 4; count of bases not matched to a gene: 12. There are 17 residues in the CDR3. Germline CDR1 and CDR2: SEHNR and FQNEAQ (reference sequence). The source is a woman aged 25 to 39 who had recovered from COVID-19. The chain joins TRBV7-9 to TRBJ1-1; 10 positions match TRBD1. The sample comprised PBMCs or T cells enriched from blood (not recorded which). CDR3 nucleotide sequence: TGTGCCAGCAGCTCATCAGGAGCCGGGACAGGGGTCACTGAAGCTTTCTTT. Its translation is CASSSSGAGTGVTEAFF.